The clone carrying this T cell receptor beta chain was picked up a small number of times. Its antigen is still unknown. This entry belongs to a study of shared clonotypes between healthy human individuals. About the research overall: Two women and a few men aged 18 to 49 served as donors.

Across several immunoSEQ plates, the genomic DNA of each subset was split evenly. Generated by immunoSEQ multiplex PCR, the TCRdb table keeps only in-frame clones and is missing some. The top ten clones hold under 11% of a sample with around 340,000 clones, 73% of them seen once. Study-level findings and limits: Measured sharing among donors was expected to vary with sequencing depth. Since donors were few, the genetic and exposure-history diversity represented was limited.

Trimming took 8 bases from V and 3 from J, leaving 16 bases between them. CDR3 size: 15 residues. The germline CDR1 and CDR2 sequences are ENHRY and SYGVKD. The sequencing sample was made of memory CD4+ T cells sorted from blood. Indicated subset: CD45RA-negative fraction. The source of this sequence is a man aged 25 to 45 in good health. The chain couples TRBV10-3 to TRBJ2-2; maybe TRBD2 (6 bases). The CDR3 nucleotides are TGTGCCATCTGCCCCGGGACTTTATACACCGGGGAGCTGTTTTTT. It codes for CAICPGTLYTGELFF.